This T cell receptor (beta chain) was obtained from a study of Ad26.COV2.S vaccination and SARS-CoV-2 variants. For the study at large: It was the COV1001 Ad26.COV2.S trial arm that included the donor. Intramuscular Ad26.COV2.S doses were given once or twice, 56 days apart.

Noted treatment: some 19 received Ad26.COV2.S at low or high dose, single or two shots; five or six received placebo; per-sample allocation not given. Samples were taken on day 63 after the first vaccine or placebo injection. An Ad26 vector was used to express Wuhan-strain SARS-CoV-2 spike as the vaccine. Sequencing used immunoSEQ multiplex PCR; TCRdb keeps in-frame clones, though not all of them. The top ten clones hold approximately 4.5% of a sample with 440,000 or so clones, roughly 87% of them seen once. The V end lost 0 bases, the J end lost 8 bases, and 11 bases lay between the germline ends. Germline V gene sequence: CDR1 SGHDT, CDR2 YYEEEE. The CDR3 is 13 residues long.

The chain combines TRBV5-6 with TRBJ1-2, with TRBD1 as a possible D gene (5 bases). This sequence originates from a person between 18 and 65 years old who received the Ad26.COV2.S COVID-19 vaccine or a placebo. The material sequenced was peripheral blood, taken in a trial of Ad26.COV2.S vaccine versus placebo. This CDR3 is CASSLGRARGYTF. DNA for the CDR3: TGTGCCAGCAGCTTGGGCAGGGCAAGGGGCTACACCTTC.